Listed here is a single TCR beta chain. Its antigen is currently unknown. These data come from a study of CD4 T cells in relation to SARS-CoV-2 and coronaviruses. Study observations and caveats: Memory recall responses, not primary responses primed in culture, are what the assay detects.

This CDR3 is built from 16 residues. The J segment lost 3 bases and the V segment lost 5 bases, leaving 8 bases of the junction unmatched. Looked up from germline, CDR1 is SGHTA and CDR2 is FQGTGA. Assay used: immunoSEQ multiplex PCR; TCRdb lists only in-frame clones, some missing. The data hold some 68,000 clones, with about 92% observed a single time. Unexposed donor CD4+ T cells date from 2011-2018, before the COVID-19 pandemic. The V and J genes are TRBV7-3 and TRBJ2-2, with 8 positions matching TRBD2. The TCR was taken from a human donor in good health. Sequenced input: naive CD4+ T cells from PBMCs. The subset here: naive CD4+ T cells isolated by negative enrichment. The CDR3 loop is CASSRGGGLYTGELFF. The CDR3 DNA reads TGTGCCAGCAGCCGGGGGGGAGGACTTTACACCGGGGAGCTGTTTTTT.